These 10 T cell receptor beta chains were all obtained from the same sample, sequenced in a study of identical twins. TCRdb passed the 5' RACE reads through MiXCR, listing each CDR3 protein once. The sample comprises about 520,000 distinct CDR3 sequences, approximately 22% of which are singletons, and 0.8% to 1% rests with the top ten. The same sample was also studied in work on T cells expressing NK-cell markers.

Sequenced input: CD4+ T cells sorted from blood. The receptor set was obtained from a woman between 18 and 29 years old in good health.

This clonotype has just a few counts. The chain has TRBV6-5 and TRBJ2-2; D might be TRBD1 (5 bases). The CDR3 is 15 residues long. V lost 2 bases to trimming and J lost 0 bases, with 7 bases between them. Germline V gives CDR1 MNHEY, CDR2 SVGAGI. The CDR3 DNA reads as TGTGCCAGCAGTTACAAAGGGGCGAACACCGGGGAGCTGTTTTTT. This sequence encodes CASSYKGANTGELFF.

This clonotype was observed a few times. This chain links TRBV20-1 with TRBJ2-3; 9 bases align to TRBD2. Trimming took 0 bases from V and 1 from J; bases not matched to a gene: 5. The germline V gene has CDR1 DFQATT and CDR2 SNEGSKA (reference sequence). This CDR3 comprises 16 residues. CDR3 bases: TGCAGTGCTAGAGATCTCGGCGGGAGGGGCACAGATACGCAGTATTTT. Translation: CSARDLGGRGTDTQYF.

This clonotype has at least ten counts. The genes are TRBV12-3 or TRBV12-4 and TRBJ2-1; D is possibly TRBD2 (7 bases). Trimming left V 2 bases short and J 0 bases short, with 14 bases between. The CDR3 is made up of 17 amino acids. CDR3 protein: CASSLTQGGSSYNEQFF. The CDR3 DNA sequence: TGTGCCAGCAGTTTAACACAGGGAGGGAGCTCCTACAATGAGCAGTTCTTC.

CDR3 sequence: CSARVGGAQYQETQYF. The CDR3 DNA follows: TGCAGTGCTAGAGTAGGGGGGGCACAGTACCAAGAGACCCAGTACTTC. The V gene is TRBV20-1, the J gene TRBJ2-5, with D possibly TRBD2 on 7 matching bases. The V gene lost 1 base and the J gene lost 0 bases, with 15 bases spanning the gap. The CDR3 sequence is 16 residues long. Germline V gene data show CDR1 as DFQATT and CDR2 as SNEGSKA (reference sequence).

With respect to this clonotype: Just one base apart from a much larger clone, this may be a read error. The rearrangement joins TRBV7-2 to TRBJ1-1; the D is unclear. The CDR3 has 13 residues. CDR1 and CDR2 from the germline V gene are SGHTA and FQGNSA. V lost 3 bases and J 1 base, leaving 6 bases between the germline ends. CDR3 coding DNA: TGTGCCAGCAGCTTTCGGCGGAACACTGAAGCTTTCTTT. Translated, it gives CASSFRRNTEAFF.

The CDR3 sequence is CSVELAGRSWGTDTQYF. CDR3 sequence (DNA): TGCAGCGTTGAGCTAGCGGGACGATCTTGGGGCACAGATACGCAGTATTTT. V and J are TRBV29-1 and TRBJ2-3, with TRBD2 matching over 9 bases. This CDR3 has 17 residues. The trim removed 3 bases at V and 1 base at J, leaving 11 bases unmatched. CDR1 is SQVTM, CDR2 ANQGSEA, per germline.

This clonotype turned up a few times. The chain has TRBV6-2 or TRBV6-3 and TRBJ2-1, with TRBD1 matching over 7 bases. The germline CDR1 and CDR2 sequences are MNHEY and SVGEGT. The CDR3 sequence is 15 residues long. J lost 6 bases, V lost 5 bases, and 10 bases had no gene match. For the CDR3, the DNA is TGTGCCAGCAGTACGACAGGGTGGAATGCCAATGAGCAGTTCTTC. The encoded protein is CASSTTGWNANEQFF.

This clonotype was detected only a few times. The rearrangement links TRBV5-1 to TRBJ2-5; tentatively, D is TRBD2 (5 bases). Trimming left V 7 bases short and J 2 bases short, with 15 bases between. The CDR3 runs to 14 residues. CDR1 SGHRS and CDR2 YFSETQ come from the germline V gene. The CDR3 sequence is CASGPGGSQETQYF. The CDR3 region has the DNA TGCGCCAGCGGGCCAGGAGGATCTCAAGAGACCCAGTACTTC. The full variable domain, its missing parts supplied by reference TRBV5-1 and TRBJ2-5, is KAGVTQTPRYLIKTRGQQVTLSCSPISGHRSVSWYQQTPGQGLQFLFEYFSETQRNKGNFPGRFSGRQFSNSRSEMNVSTLELGDSALYLCASGPGGSQETQYFGPGTRLLVL.

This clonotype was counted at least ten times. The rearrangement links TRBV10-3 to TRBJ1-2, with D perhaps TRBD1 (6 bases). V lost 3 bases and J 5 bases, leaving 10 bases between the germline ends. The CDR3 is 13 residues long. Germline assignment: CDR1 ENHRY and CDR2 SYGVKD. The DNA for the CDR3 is TGTGCCATCAGTGACAGGGGACTATATGGCTACACCTTC. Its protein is CAISDRGLYGYTF.

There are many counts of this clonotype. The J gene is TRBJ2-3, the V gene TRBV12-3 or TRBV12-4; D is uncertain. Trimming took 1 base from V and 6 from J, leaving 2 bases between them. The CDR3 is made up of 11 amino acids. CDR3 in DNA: TGTGCCAGCAGTTTAGGGGATACGCAGTATTTT. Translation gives CASSLGDTQYF.